This entry lists 4 T cell receptor beta chains sequenced from one sample in a study of human T cells and chemical hapten exposure. TCRdb redid the calling of the RACE reads with MiXCR, one entry per CDR3 protein. The data hold 95,000 to 100,000 distinct CDR3 sequences, with approximately 11% observed a single time. Time point noted: pre-sensitization, week 0. Treatment reported: therapeutic diphenylcyclopropenone sensitization with weekly scalp DPC. Sample: whole blood, taken in connection with sensitization to the hapten diphenylcyclopropenone (DPC). The receptors were gathered from a woman aged 55-70 years with alopecia areata. Some clones in this sample may be carry-over from other donors' samples.

This clonotype was recorded at least ten times. The genes are TRBV6-5 and TRBJ1-5, with 7 nucleotides matching TRBD1. The V and J ends lost 6 bases and 0 bases, in that order; junction bases with no gene match: 5. Germline V gene data show CDR1 as MNHEY and CDR2 as SVGAGI. CDR3 length: 15 residues. The CDR3 bases are TGTGCCAGCAGCCGACAGGGTTATAGCAATCAGCCCCAGCATTTT. Translated: CASSRQGYSNQPQHF.

This clonotype was observed at least ten times. The chain combines TRBV6-5 with TRBJ2-3, with a possible D match to TRBD2 (7 bases). Germline lookup yields CDR1 MNHEY and CDR2 SVGAGI. The CDR3 spans 15 residues. Trimming removed 0 bases at V and 4 bases at J, with 11 bases between. The CDR3 protein is CASSYSGGLADTQYF. Here the CDR3 DNA reads TGTGCCAGCAGTTACTCCGGGGGGCTGGCAGATACGCAGTATTTT.

The V call is TRBV5-1, the J call TRBJ2-3; TRBD1 is a possible D gene (6 bases). The V and J ends lost 1 base and 5 bases respectively, with 20 bases between them. Germline V gives CDR1 SGHRS, CDR2 YFSETQ. CDR3 size: 17 residues. The DNA for the CDR3 is TGCGCCAGCAGCTTGATCCCCGGGCTGGCAGGGGAAGATACGCAGTATTTT. Residues: CASSLIPGLAGEDTQYF.

This chain joins TRBV3-1 and TRBJ2-2; no definite D call. Trimming removed 1 base at V and 4 bases at J, with 7 bases between. The CDR3 runs 14 residues. Germline CDR1 reads LGHDT; CDR2 reads YNNKEL (reference sequence). CDR3 coding DNA: TGTGCCAGCAGCCAAGCCCAGGCCACCGGGGAGCTGTTTTTT. Residues: CASSQAQATGELFF. The full variable domain, in which reference TRBV3-1 and TRBJ2-2 provide the parts outside the CDR3, is DTAVSQTPKYLVTQMGNDKSIKCEQNLGHDTMYWYKQDSKKFLKIMFSYNNKELIINETVPNRFSPKSPDKAHLNLHINSLELGDSAVYFCASSQAQATGELFFGEGSRLTVL.